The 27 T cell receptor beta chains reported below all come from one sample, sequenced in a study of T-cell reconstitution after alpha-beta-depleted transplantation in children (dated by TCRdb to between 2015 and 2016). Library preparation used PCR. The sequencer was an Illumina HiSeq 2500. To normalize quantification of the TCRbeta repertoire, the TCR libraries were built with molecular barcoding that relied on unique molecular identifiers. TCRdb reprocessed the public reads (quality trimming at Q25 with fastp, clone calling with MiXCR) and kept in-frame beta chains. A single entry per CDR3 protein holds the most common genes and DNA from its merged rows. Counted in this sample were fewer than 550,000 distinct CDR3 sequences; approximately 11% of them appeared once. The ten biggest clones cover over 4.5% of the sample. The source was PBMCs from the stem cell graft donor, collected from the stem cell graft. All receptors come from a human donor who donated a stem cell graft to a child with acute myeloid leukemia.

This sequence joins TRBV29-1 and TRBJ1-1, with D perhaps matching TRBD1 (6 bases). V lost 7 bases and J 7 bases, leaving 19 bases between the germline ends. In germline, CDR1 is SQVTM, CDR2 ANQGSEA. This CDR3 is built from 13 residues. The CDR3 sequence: CSGGGRGPNEAFF. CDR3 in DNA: TGCAGCGGGGGGGGCAGGGGCCCAAATGAAGCTTTCTTT.

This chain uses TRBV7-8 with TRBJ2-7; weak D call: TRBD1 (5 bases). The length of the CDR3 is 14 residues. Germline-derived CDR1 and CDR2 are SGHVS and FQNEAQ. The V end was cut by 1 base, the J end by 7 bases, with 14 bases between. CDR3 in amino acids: CASSLVGRVREQYF. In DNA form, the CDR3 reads TGTGCCAGCAGCTTAGTTGGCAGGGTGAGAGAGCAGTACTTC.

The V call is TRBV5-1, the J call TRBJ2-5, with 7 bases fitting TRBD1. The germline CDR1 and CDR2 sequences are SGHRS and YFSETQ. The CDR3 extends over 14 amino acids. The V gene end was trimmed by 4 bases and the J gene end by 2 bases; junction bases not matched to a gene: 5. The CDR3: CASSTGQLQETQYF. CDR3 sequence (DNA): TGCGCCAGCAGCACGGGACAGCTACAAGAGACCCAGTACTTC.

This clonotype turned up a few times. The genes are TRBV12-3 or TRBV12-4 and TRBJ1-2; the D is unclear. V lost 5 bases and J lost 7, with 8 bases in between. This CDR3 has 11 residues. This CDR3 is CASSNSRGYTF. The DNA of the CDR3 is TGTGCCAGCAGTAATAGCCGTGGCTACACCTTC.

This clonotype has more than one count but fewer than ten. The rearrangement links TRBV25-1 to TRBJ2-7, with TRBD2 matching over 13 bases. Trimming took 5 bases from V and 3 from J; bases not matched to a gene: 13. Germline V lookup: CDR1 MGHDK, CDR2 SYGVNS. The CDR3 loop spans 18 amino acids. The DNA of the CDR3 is TGTGCCAGCAGTACCCGGACTAGCGGGAGATTGGGGCACTACGAGCAGTACTTC. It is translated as CASSTRTSGRLGHYEQYF.

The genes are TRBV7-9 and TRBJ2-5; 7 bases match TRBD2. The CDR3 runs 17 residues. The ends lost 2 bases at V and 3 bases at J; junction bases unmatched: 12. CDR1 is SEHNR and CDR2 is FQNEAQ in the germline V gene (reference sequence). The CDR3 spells CASSLTRGLAVKETQYF. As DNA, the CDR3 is TGTGCCAGCAGCTTAACACGCGGTCTAGCGGTTAAAGAGACCCAGTACTTC.

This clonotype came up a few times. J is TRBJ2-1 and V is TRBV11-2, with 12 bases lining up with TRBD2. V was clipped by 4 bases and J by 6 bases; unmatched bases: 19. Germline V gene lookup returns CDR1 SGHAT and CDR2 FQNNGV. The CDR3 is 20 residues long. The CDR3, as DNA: TGTGCCAGCAGCTCCCCGTCTACTAGCGGGAGGCCGAGGGGCCTCAATGAGCAGTTCTTC. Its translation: CASSSPSTSGRPRGLNEQFF.

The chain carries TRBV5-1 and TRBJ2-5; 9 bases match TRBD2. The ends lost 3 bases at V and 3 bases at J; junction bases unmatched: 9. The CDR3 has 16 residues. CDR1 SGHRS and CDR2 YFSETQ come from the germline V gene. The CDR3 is CASSSRLAEREETQYF. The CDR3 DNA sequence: TGCGCCAGCAGCTCACGACTAGCGGAGAGGGAAGAGACCCAGTACTTC.

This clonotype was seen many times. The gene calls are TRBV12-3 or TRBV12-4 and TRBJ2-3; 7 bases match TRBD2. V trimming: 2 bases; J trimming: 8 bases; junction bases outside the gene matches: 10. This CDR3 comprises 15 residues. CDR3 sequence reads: CASSLSAGVGITQYF. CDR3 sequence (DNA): TGTGCCAGCAGTTTATCGGCGGGAGTAGGAATTACGCAGTATTTT.

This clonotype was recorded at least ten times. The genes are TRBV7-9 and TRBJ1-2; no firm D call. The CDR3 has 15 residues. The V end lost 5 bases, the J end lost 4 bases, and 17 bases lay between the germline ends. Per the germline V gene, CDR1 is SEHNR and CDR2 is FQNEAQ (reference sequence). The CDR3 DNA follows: TGTGCCAGCAGCCTTCCACCGACATATATCTATGGCTACACCTTC. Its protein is CASSLPPTYIYGYTF.

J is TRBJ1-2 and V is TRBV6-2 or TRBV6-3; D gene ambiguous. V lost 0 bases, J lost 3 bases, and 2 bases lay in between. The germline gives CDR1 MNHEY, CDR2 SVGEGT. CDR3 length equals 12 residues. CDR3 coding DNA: TGTGCCAGCAGTTACTCAGACTATGGCTACACCTTC. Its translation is CASSYSDYGYTF.

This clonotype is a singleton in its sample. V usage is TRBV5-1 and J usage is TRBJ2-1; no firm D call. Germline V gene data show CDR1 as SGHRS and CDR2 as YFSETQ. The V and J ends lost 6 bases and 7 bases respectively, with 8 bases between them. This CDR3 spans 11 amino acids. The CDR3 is CASTSANEQFF. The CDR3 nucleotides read TGCGCCAGCACCTCAGCGAATGAGCAGTTCTTC.

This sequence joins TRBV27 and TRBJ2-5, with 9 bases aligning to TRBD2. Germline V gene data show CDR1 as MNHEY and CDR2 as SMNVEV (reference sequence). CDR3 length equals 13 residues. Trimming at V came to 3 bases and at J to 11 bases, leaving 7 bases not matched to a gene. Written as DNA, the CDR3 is TGTGCCAGCAGTTTGGGCGGGGGGGCCCGTCAGTACTTC. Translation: CASSLGGGARQYF.

The CDR3, as DNA: TGTGCCAGCAGCTCCGGGACAGGTTGGTTCGTGCAGTACTTC. Protein: CASSSGTGWFVQYF. The chain combines TRBV5-5 with TRBJ2-7, with 8 nucleotides matching TRBD1. This CDR3 region has 14 residues. The ends lost 3 bases at V and 9 bases at J; junction bases unmatched: 11. Per the germline V gene, CDR1 is SGHKS and CDR2 is YYEKEE (reference sequence).

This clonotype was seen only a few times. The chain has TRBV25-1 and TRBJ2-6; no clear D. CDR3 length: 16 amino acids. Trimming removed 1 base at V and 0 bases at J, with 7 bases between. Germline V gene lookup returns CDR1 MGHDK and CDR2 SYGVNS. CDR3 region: CASSELSNSGANVLTF. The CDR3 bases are TGTGCCAGCAGTGAATTAAGCAACTCTGGGGCCAACGTCCTGACTTTC.

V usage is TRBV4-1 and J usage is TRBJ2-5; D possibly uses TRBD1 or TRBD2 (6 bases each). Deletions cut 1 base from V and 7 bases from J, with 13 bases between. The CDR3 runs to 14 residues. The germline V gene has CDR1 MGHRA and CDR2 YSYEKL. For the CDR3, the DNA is TGCGCCAGCAGCCAAGTAGGGGGGCCGGGGACCCAGTACTTC. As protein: CASSQVGGPGTQYF.

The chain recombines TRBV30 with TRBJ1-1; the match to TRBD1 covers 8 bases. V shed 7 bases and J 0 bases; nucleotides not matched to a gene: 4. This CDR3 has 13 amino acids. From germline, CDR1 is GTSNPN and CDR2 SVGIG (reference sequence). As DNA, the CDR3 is TGTGCCTTGAACAGGGGGATGAACACTGAAGCTTTCTTT. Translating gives CALNRGMNTEAFF.

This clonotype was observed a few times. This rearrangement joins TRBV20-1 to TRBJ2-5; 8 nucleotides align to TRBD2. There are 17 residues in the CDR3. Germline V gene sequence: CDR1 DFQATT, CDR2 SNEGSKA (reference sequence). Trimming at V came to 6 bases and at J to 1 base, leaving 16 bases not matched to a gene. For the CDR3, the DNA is TGCAGTGCCAGCGGGGGAGGGCTAGGCGCTATCCAAGAGACCCAGTACTTC. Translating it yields CSASGGGLGAIQETQYF.

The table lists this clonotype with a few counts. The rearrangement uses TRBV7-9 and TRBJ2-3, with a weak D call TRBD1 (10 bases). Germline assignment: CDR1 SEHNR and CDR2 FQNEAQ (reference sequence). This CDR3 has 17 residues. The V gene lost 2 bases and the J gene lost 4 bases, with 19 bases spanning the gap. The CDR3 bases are TGTGCCAGCAGCTTATGGGCTAGCGGGACAGGGGCAGATACGCAGTATTTT. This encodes CASSLWASGTGADTQYF. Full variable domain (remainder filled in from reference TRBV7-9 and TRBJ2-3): DTGVSQNPRHKITKRGQNVTFRCDPISEHNRLYWYRQTLGQGPEFLTYFQNEAQLEKSRLLSDRFSAERPKGSFSTLEIQRTEQGDSAMYLCASSLWASGTGADTQYFGPGTRLTVL.

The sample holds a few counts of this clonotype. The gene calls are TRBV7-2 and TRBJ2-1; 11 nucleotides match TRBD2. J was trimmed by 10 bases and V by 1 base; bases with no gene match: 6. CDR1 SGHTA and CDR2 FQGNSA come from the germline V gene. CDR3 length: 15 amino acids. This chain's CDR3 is CASSLGLAGYREQFF. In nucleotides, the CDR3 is TGTGCCAGCAGCTTAGGACTAGCGGGGTACAGGGAGCAGTTCTTC.

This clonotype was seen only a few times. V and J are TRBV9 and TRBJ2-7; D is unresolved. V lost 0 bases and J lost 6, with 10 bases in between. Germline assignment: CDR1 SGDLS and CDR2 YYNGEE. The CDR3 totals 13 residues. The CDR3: CASSVDLTGEQYF. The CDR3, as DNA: TGTGCCAGCAGCGTAGATCTAACCGGCGAGCAGTACTTC. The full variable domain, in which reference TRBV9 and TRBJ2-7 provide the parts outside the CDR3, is DSGVTQTPKHLITATGQRVTLRCSPRSGDLSVYWYQQSLDQGLQFLIQYYNGEERAKGNILERFSAQQFPDLHSELNLSSLELGDSALYFCASSVDLTGEQYFGPGTRLTVT.

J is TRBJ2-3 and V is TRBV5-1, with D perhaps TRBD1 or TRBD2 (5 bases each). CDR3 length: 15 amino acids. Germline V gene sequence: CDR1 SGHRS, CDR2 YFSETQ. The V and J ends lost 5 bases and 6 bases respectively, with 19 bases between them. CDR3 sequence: CASSGRDVLGDTQYF. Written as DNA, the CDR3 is TGCGCCAGCAGTGGCCGGGACGTTCTTGGGGATACGCAGTATTTT.

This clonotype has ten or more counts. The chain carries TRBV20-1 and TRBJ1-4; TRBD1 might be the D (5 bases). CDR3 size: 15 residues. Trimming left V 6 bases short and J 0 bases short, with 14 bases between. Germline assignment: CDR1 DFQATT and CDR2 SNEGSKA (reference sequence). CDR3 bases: TGCAGTGCAACCGGGACCCCAACAACTAATGAAAAACTGTTTTTT. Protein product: CSATGTPTTNEKLFF.

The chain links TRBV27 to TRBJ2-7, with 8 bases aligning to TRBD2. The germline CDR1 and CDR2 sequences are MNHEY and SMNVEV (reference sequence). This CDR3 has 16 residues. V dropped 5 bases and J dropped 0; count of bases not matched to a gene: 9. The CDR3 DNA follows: TGTGCCAGCAGTCCGGCGCGGGCGGGGGGCTCCTACGAGCAGTACGTC. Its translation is CASSPARAGGSYEQYV.

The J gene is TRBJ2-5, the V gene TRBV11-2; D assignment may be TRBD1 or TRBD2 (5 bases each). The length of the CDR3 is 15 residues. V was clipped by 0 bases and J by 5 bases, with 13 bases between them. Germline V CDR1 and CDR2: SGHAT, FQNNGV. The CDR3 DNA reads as TGTGCCAGCAGCTTAGATCCGGGGCAACGGGAGACCCAGTACTTC. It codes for CASSLDPGQRETQYF.

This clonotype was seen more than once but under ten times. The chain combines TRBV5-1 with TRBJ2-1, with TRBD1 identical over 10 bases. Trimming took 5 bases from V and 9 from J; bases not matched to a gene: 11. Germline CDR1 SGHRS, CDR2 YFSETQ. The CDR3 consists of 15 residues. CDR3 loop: CASSKDRGGIGEQFF. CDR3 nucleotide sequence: TGCGCCAGCAGTAAGGACAGGGGGGGAATCGGTGAGCAGTTCTTC.

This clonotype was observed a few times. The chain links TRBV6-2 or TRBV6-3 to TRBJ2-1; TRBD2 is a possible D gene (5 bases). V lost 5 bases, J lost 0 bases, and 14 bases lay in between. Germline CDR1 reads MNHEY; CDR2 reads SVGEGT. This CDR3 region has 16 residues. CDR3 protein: CASSVPGSSSYNEQFF. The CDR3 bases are TGTGCCAGCAGTGTCCCGGGATCGAGCTCCTACAATGAGCAGTTCTTC.